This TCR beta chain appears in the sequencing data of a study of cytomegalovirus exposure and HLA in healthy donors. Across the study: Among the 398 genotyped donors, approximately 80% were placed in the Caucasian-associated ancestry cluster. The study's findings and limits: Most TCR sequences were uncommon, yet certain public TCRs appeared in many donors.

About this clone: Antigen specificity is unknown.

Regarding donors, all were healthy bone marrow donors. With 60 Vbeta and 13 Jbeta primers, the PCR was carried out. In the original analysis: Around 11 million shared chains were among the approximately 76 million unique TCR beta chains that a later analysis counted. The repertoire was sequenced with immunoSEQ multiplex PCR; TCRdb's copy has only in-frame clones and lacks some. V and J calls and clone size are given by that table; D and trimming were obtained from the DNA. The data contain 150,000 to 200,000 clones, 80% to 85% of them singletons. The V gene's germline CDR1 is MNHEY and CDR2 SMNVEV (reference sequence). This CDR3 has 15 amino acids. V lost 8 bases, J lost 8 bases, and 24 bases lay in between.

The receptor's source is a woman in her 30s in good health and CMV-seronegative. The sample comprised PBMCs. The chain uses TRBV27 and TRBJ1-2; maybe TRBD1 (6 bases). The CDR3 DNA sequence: TGTGCCAGCGCGCCGAGGCAGGGGCCCTATCGGGGCTACACCTTC. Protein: CASAPRQGPYRGYTF.